This T cell receptor (beta chain) was identified in a study of blood T cell repertoires in COVID-19. Whole-study context: Whether acute or convalescent, the COVID-19 samples came from the United States, Italy and Spain.

V dropped 11 bases and J dropped 5 bases, with 25 bases sitting between them. The CDR3 runs to 16 residues. Germline CDR1 reads MNHEY; CDR2 reads SMNVEV (reference sequence). Original processing notes: Estimation of nucleated cell counts relied on the amplification of reference gene primers. Method: immunoSEQ multiplex PCR; TCRdb's copy keeps in-frame clones and lacks some. From that table come the V and J calls and clone size; the DNA was used to work out D and trimming. This table has roughly 250,000 clones, just under 85% appearing once. The sequence came from a woman at least 80 years old with acute or convalescent COVID-19. Sequencing was performed on peripheral blood. The V gene is TRBV27, the J gene TRBJ1-5; D possibly corresponds to TRBD1 (6 bases). DNA of the CDR3: TGTGCCGGCCCCCCCGACAGGCGCCACTTCGATCAGCCCCAGCATTTT. Its translation is CAGPPDRRHFDQPQHF.